This TCR beta chain originates from a study of graft-versus-host responses after intestinal transplantation. Looking at the study overall: Each transplant was multivisceral, liver-intestinal, or isolated intestinal.

Study outcomes and limitations: Peak circulating GvH clone levels tracked with early post-transplant HvG declines.

Germline CDR1 reads LGHNA; CDR2 reads YNFKEQ. This CDR3 has 15 amino acids. V shed 6 bases and J shed 5 bases, with 19 bases lying between them. Points on this clone: What it binds is unknown.

Measured with immunoSEQ multiplex PCR; TCRdb has only the in-frame clones, and not every one. The table lists roughly 90,000 clones, 88% of them singletons. The source was unstimulated CD4+ T cells sorted from spleen or lymph node cells, collected before transplant. This clonotype was obtained from a human donor who was the organ donor for an intestinal transplant. V is TRBV4-2 and J is TRBJ2-5; D perhaps matches TRBD2 (6 bases). Here the CDR3 reads CASSSGTRLWETQYF. DNA for the CDR3: TGTGCCAGCAGTTCCGGGACTCGACTCTGGGAGACCCAGTACTTC.